This T cell receptor (beta chain) was retrieved from a study of blood T cells in healthy people across ages. Study-wide results and limits: Without sorted subsets, naive and antigen-experienced compartments could not be conclusively compared.

This clonotype appeared a few times. Its matching antigen is unknown. A second about 6 to 11 cycle PCR used barcoded and J-beta primers. In TCRdb, the 5' RACE reads were re-called with MiXCR into one record per CDR3 protein. Among around 1,500,000 distinct CDR3 sequences listed, 28% were seen once. Trimming shortened V by 6 bases and J by 8 bases, and 16 bases separated the two germline ends. The CDR3 runs 13 residues. CDR1 is MNHEY, CDR2 SVGAGI, per germline. Each donor was a healthy Caucasian individual from Russia, aged about 6 to 95. Approximately 9.6 milliliters of peripheral blood were drawn from each donor into EDTA-treated tubes. Total RNA was isolated from each sample in quantities of at least 5 micrograms.

This chain uses TRBV6-5 with TRBJ1-1; D unresolved. Material: blood. The receptor comes from a woman in her 30s in good health. The CDR3 sequence is CASSRPRTGEAFF. The CDR3 DNA reads TGTGCCAGCAGCCGCCCACGGACCGGGGAAGCTTTCTTT.